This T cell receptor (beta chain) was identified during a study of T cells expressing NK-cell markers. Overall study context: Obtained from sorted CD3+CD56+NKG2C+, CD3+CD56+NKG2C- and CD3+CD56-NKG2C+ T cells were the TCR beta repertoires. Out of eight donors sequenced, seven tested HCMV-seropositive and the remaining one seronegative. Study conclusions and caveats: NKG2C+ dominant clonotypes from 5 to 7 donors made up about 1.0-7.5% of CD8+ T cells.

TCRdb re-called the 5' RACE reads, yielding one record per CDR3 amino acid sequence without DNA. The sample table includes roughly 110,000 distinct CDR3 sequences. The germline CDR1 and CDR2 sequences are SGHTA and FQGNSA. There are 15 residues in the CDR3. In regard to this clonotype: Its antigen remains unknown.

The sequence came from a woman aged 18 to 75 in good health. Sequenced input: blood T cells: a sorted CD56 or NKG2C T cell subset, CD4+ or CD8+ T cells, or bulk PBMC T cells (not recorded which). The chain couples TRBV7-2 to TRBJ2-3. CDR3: CASSLGASGTDTQYF.